This T cell receptor (beta chain) was profiled in a study of blood T cell repertoires in COVID-19. The CDR3 is 11 amino acids. Between the trimmed V and J ends, which lost 6 bases and 2 bases, there was a span of 8 bases. Germline V gene sequence: CDR1 DFQATT, CDR2 SNEGSKA (reference sequence). Method: immunoSEQ multiplex PCR; TCRdb's copy keeps in-frame clones and lacks some. The table shows 97,000 or so clones, with around nine tenths occurring only once. The genes are TRBV20-1 and TRBJ2-7; D is unresolved. The sample was peripheral blood. The sequence came from a man aged 50-59 years with active or convalescent COVID-19. The CDR3 spells CSALLTYEQYF. The CDR3 nucleotides are TGCAGTGCCCTACTGACCTACGAGCAGTACTTC.